Listed here are 17 T cell receptor beta chains from one sample, sequenced in a study of response to subunit inactivated influenza vaccine (dated by TCRdb to between 2017 and 2018). The time point label, as the study defines it: 45 days after influenza vaccine administration. The library was built by means of RT-PCR. Sequenced on an Illumina HiSeq 2500. TCRdb reprocessed the public reads (quality trimming at Q25 with fastp, clone calling with MiXCR) and kept in-frame beta chains. Each entry merges the rows of one CDR3 protein and shows their most common DNA and genes. The sample yields about 160,000 distinct CDR3 sequences; roughly a tenth were counted once. Around 12% of the sample is held by the ten biggest clonotypes. The specimen was non-naive T cells sorted from PBMCs, collected 40 to 50 days after vaccination. Per the publication, the cell subset or site label means: memory T cell fraction. Receptors originate from a man aged 50-59 years who received an inactivated influenza vaccine. Donor details come from another sample of the same person, matched by shared clones.

The chain combines TRBV20-1 with TRBJ2-4, with 7 positions matching TRBD2. Trimming removed 3 bases from V and 1 base from J; junction bases left unmatched: 3. The CDR3 loop spans 14 amino acids. Germline lookup yields CDR1 DFQATT and CDR2 SNEGSKA (reference sequence). The CDR3 coding sequence is TGCAGTGCTAGGGGAGGGCGGGCCAAAAACATTCAGTACTTC. This encodes CSARGGRAKNIQYF.

V and J are TRBV2 and TRBJ2-5; D gene uncertain. The CDR3 is 13 amino acids. The germline V gene has CDR1 SNHLY and CDR2 FYNNEI. The ends were cut back, 6 bases at V and 3 bases at J, with 11 bases in the middle. The CDR3 DNA is TGTGCCAGCAGGGATACTGGGAAAGAGACCCAGTACTTC. Residues: CASRDTGKETQYF.

This clonotype was found many times. V usage is TRBV7-2 and J usage is TRBJ2-1; 7 bases line up with TRBD2. CDR3 length: 16 residues. Germline CDR1 SGHTA, CDR2 FQGNSA. V was clipped by 7 bases and J by 0 bases; unmatched bases: 9. The CDR3 reads CASTQIGEGSYNEQFF. CDR3 sequence (DNA): TGTGCCAGCACCCAAATCGGGGAGGGCTCCTACAATGAGCAGTTCTTC.

J is TRBJ2-7 and V is TRBV5-5, with 7 bases that match TRBD1. Germline V gives CDR1 SGHKS, CDR2 YYEKEE (reference sequence). The CDR3 is 15 residues long. The V gene end was trimmed by 4 bases and the J gene end by 4 bases; junction bases not matched to a gene: 11. The CDR3 region has the DNA TGTGCCAGCAGCCAAAACCCGGGACAGATTTACGAGCAGTACTTC. Translation gives CASSQNPGQIYEQYF.

This clonotype occurred many times. The chain is built from TRBV6-1 and TRBJ2-5; a possible D gene is TRBD1 (6 bases). The length of the CDR3 is 13 residues. Germline assignment: CDR1 MNHNS and CDR2 SASEGT. With 6 bases removed from V and 3 bases from J, the gap between germline ends came to 11 bases. The CDR3 coding sequence is TGTGCCAGCAGCGAGAACAGGGAAGAGACCCAGTACTTC. Protein: CASSENREETQYF.

This clonotype has a handful of counts. The V call is TRBV28, the J call TRBJ2-2; no definite D call. This CDR3 spans 14 amino acids. Per the germline V gene, CDR1 is MDHEN and CDR2 is SYDVKM. Trimming removed 3 bases from V and 6 bases from J, with 11 bases in between. Here the CDR3 reads CASSFDLGAGELFF. CDR3 nucleotide sequence: TGTGCCAGCAGTTTTGATTTGGGCGCCGGGGAGCTGTTTTTT.

In its sample, this clonotype was seen many times. V usage is TRBV15 and J usage is TRBJ1-6; D ambiguous. CDR3 length: 15 amino acids. Trimming shortened V by 0 bases and J by 6 bases, and 9 bases separated the two germline ends. Germline V gene sequence: CDR1 LNHNV, CDR2 YYDKDF (reference sequence). CDR3: CATSRDRQPNSPLHF. The CDR3 nucleotides read TGTGCCACCAGCAGAGATAGGCAGCCTAATTCACCCCTCCACTTT.

There are a few counts of this clonotype. This chain links TRBV10-3 with TRBJ2-5, with D possibly called TRBD1 or TRBD2 (5 bases each). Trimming took 5 bases from V and 4 from J, leaving 17 bases between them. Germline V gives CDR1 ENHRY, CDR2 SYGVKD. The CDR3 length is 15 residues. The CDR3 is CAISPRLGEPETQYF. The CDR3 bases are TGTGCCATCAGTCCTCGCCTGGGGGAGCCAGAGACCCAGTACTTC.

This clonotype was observed a few times. The CDR3 nucleotides read TGTGCCAGCAGTGACGCGGGTGAGGAAGGCAATCAGCCCCAGCATTTT. Translation gives CASSDAGEEGNQPQHF. V usage is TRBV6-2 or TRBV6-3 and J usage is TRBJ1-5, with D hard to call. V was cut by 5 bases and J by 2 bases, with 16 bases left in between. This CDR3 is 16 amino acids long. Per germline, CDR1 MNHEY and CDR2 SVGEGT.

In its sample, this clonotype was seen many times. The rearrangement uses TRBV15 and TRBJ2-7; D is unresolved. V lost 2 bases to trimming and J lost 4 bases, with 6 bases between them. The CDR3 totals 12 residues. Germline V lookup: CDR1 LNHNV, CDR2 YYDKDF (reference sequence). The CDR3 is CATSRSKYEQYF. CDR3 in DNA: TGTGCCACCAGCAGATCGAAGTACGAGCAGTACTTC.

This clonotype occurred many times. The chain carries TRBV29-1 and TRBJ2-7; D perhaps matches TRBD1 (6 bases). There are 12 residues in the CDR3. Trimming removed 4 bases from V and 6 bases from J, with 13 bases in between. The germline V gene has CDR1 SQVTM and CDR2 ANQGSEA. CDR3 DNA: TGCAGCGTTGTAATCAGCAGGGGCGAGCAGTACTTC. Amino acids: CSVVISRGEQYF.

The V call is TRBV12-3 or TRBV12-4, the J call TRBJ1-1, with TRBD1 as a possible D gene (6 bases). Trimming removed 5 bases from V and 5 bases from J, with 18 bases in between. The length of the CDR3 is 15 residues. In DNA form, the CDR3 reads TGTGCCAGCAGTAGGGGGGGAGGGGGAGGGACTGAAGCTTTCTTT. Residues: CASSRGGGGGTEAFF.

This clonotype was observed at least ten times. The CDR3 region has the DNA TGCGCCAGCAGCCTTGACCAGGCGGGCGAGCAGTACTTC. It is translated as CASSLDQAGEQYF. The chain uses TRBV5-1 and TRBJ2-7; D is perhaps TRBD2 (5 bases). Germline loops: CDR1 SGHRS, CDR2 YFSETQ. This CDR3 has 13 residues. The germline V and J ends were trimmed by 4 bases and 6 bases, with 14 bases remaining between them.

The V call is TRBV18, the J call TRBJ2-5; D is undetermined. CDR3 length: 16 residues. V lost 1 base to trimming and J lost 4 bases, with 16 bases between them. The V gene's germline CDR1 is KGHSH and CDR2 LQKENI. Written as DNA, the CDR3 is TGTGCCAGCTCACCACGGCAAGTAGGAGAAGGAGAGACCCAGTACTTC. The encoded protein is CASSPRQVGEGETQYF.

There are many counts of this clonotype. The chain has TRBV20-1 and TRBJ1-1, with D uncertain. The CDR3 covers 13 residues. Germline V gene lookup returns CDR1 DFQATT and CDR2 SNEGSKA (reference sequence). V lost 4 bases, J lost 0 bases, and 9 bases lay in between. CDR3 nucleotide sequence: TGCAGTGCTAAATTGGTTATGAACACTGAAGCTTTCTTT. The encoded protein is CSAKLVMNTEAFF.

The chain combines TRBV12-3 or TRBV12-4 with TRBJ1-5; possible D gene TRBD1, 5 bases. This CDR3 contains 13 residues. Deletions cut 6 bases from V and 4 bases from J, with 10 bases between. The CDR3 region has the DNA TGTGCCAGCAGGCTGGGGGGGAATCAGCCCCAGCATTTT. Amino acid sequence: CASRLGGNQPQHF.

The chain combines TRBV4-1 with TRBJ2-5; 12 bases agree with TRBD2. Trimming cost V 4 bases and J 0 bases; bases outside gene matches: 12. Germline lookup yields CDR1 MGHRA and CDR2 YSYEKL. The length of the CDR3 is 19 residues. The CDR3, as DNA: TGCGCCAGCAGCCCCCTGAGGACTAGCGGGGCGCGAGACCAAGAGACCCAGTACTTC. It translates to CASSPLRTSGARDQETQYF.